This TCR beta chain is from a study of post-analysis software for immune sequencing data. Overall study: Several disease courses (relapsing-remitting, secondary progressive and progressive-relapsing) of multiple sclerosis were included. Whole-study results and caveats: Among multiple sclerosis patients, normalized Chao1 diversity was significantly below that of controls.

Libraries were made from TCR beta cDNA, and they carried unique molecular identifiers. Approximately 0.5 million cDNA molecules were recovered from an input of roughly 0.95 to 10 million T cells. TCRdb re-analysed the PCR reads in MiXCR, keeping a single row per CDR3 protein. Of about 620,000 distinct CDR3 sequences in the sample, 44% are singletons; the top ten hold more than 1.5%. Only a few counts were recorded for this clonotype. What it binds is unknown. The source material was blood. The receptor's source is a girl under 18 with multiple sclerosis.

CDR3 amino acids: CASSQGSGRGSLDTQYF. CDR3 bases: TGTGCCAGCAGCCAAGGCAGCGGGAGGGGTTCTCTAGATACGCAGTATTTT. The chain carries TRBV3-1 and TRBJ2-3; 10 bases are shared with TRBD2. In germline, CDR1 is LGHDT, CDR2 YNNKEL (reference sequence). V trimming: 1 base; J trimming: 5 bases; junction bases outside the gene matches: 9. The CDR3 has 17 residues.